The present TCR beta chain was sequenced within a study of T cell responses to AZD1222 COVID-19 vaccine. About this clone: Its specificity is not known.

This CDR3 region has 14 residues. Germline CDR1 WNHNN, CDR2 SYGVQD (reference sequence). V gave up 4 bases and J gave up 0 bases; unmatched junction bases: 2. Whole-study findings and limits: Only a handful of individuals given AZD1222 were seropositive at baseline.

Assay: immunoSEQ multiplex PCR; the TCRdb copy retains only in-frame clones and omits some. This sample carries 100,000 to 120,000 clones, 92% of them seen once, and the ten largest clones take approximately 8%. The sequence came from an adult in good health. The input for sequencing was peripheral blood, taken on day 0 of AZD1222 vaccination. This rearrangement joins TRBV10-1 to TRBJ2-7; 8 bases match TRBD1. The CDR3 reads CASSAGGGSYEQYF. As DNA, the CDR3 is TGCGCCAGCAGTGCAGGGGGCGGCTCCTACGAGCAGTACTTC.